These 23 T cell receptor beta chains were sequenced from one sample in a study of T cell repertoires in cytomegalovirus infection. TCRdb independently ran MiXCR on the reads; one entry per CDR3 protein. The data contain about 330,000 distinct CDR3 sequences, around a tenth of them seen just once; the ten biggest clones take up about 4.5%. The material sequenced was PBMCs. The receptors derive from a human donor in good health (CMV status not recorded). Some clones in this sample may be carry-over from other donors' samples.

Ten or more counts support this clonotype. This chain joins TRBV20-1 and TRBJ1-2, with no clear D. The CDR3 sequence is 13 residues long. Germline CDR1 DFQATT, CDR2 SNEGSKA (reference sequence). With 5 bases removed from V and 1 base from J, the gap between germline ends came to 11 bases. The CDR3 bases are TGCAGTGCTCCCGACAATTTTAACTATGGCTACACCTTC. It yields the protein CSAPDNFNYGYTF.

This clonotype was seen a handful of times. V gene TRBV7-8 combines with J gene TRBJ1-1; D gene unclear. The germline V and J ends were trimmed by 4 bases and 3 bases, with 6 bases remaining between them. This CDR3 contains 12 residues. CDR1 is SGHVS and CDR2 is FQNEAQ in the germline V gene. In DNA, the CDR3 is TGTGCCAGCAGCTCTCTCCACACTGAAGCTTTCTTT. It codes for CASSSLHTEAFF.

There are a few counts of this clonotype. V and J are TRBV27 and TRBJ1-6; tentatively, D is TRBD1 (5 bases). CDR3 size: 15 residues. V lost 7 bases to trimming and J lost 0 bases, with 10 bases between them. Germline-derived CDR1 and CDR2 are MNHEY and SMNVEV (reference sequence). Here the CDR3 DNA reads TGTGCCAGCACCGGGGGGAGCTCCTATAATTCACCCCTCCACTTT. Translating it yields CASTGGSSYNSPLHF.

This clonotype was seen ten or more times. The chain recombines TRBV7-9 with TRBJ2-5, with D unresolved. The CDR3 spans 16 residues. Trimming removed 4 bases from V and 5 bases from J, with 20 bases in between. Germline V gene sequence: CDR1 SEHNR, CDR2 FQNEAQ (reference sequence). Here the CDR3 reads CASSSLPGPSRETQYF. The DNA for the CDR3 is TGTGCCAGCAGCTCTCTTCCCGGCCCATCTAGGGAGACCCAGTACTTC.

The chain links TRBV6-8 to TRBJ2-3; D ambiguous. V dropped 6 bases and J dropped 1 base, with 14 bases sitting between them. Germline CDR1 reads MNHGY; CDR2 reads SAAAGT. This CDR3 is 15 amino acids long. CDR3 loop: CASSYAAGGTDTQYF. In DNA, the CDR3 is TGTGCCAGCAGCTACGCGGCAGGAGGCACAGATACGCAGTATTTT.

V is TRBV28 and J is TRBJ1-1; D remains unclear. The ends were cut back, 5 bases at V and 3 bases at J, with 16 bases in the middle. The CDR3 is made up of 15 amino acids. The V gene's germline CDR1 is MDHEN and CDR2 SYDVKM. The CDR3 is CASSNRARPDTEAFF. The CDR3 bases are TGTGCCAGCAGTAATCGGGCGCGCCCTGACACTGAAGCTTTCTTT.

The chain joins TRBV27 to TRBJ2-1; TRBD2 matches at 8 bases. Germline V gene sequence: CDR1 MNHEY, CDR2 SMNVEV (reference sequence). CDR3 length: 15 residues. Trimming removed 2 bases from V and 8 bases from J; junction bases left unmatched: 8. DNA for the CDR3: TGTGCCAGCAGTTTAAGACCGGGGGGGCACTATGAGCAGTTCTTC. Protein sequence: CASSLRPGGHYEQFF.

This clonotype was recorded at least ten times. The gene calls are TRBV19 and TRBJ1-2; 7 positions agree with TRBD1. The germline CDR1 and CDR2 sequences are LNHDA and SQIVND (reference sequence). CDR3 length: 13 amino acids. The V and J ends lost 7 bases and 8 bases, in that order; junction bases with no gene match: 10. As DNA, the CDR3 is TGTGCCAGTACCCCGACAGGGATGGACGGCTACACCTTC. Residues: CASTPTGMDGYTF.

This clonotype was detected many times. This sequence joins TRBV6-6 and TRBJ1-1, with 8 bases matching TRBD1. Germline lookup yields CDR1 MNHNY and CDR2 SVGAGI (reference sequence). This CDR3 region has 16 residues. V gave up 4 bases and J gave up 0 bases; unmatched junction bases: 7. The CDR3 loop is CASSFGDRHMNTEAFF. DNA for the CDR3: TGTGCCAGCAGTTTCGGGGACAGGCACATGAACACTGAAGCTTTCTTT.

The sample holds many counts of this clonotype. The genes are TRBV7-9 and TRBJ2-7; either TRBD1 or TRBD2 may fit D (6 bases each). CDR1 and CDR2 (germline): SEHNR, FQNEAQ (reference sequence). Trimming took off 5 bases at V and 0 bases at J, with 17 bases between the two ends. The CDR3 consists of 16 residues. CDR3 sequence reads: CASSPQQGLLSYEQYF. In DNA, the CDR3 is TGTGCCAGCAGCCCCCAACAGGGACTCCTCTCCTACGAGCAGTACTTC.

The table lists this clonotype with a few counts. The chain couples TRBV28 to TRBJ1-2; no firm D call. The germline V gene has CDR1 MDHEN and CDR2 SYDVKM. Trimming removed 6 bases from V and 8 bases from J, with 19 bases in between. There are 14 residues in the CDR3. The chain's CDR3 is CASSPPGIRLGYTF. CDR3 DNA sequence: TGTGCCAGCAGCCCCCCGGGGATCCGCCTGGGCTACACCTTC.

This clonotype came up many times. The chain recombines TRBV6-2 or TRBV6-3 with TRBJ2-1; D is ambiguous. The CDR3 is 14 amino acids. Germline V gene data show CDR1 as MNHEY and CDR2 as SVGEGT. With 7 bases removed from V and 4 bases from J, the gap between germline ends came to 14 bases. This CDR3 is CASTKSRTYNEQFF. CDR3 nucleotides: TGTGCCAGCACCAAGTCGAGAACGTACAATGAGCAGTTCTTC.

In this sample, this clonotype turned up many times. V is TRBV7-2 and J is TRBJ1-3; D is unclear. This CDR3 comprises 16 residues. Trimming removed 5 bases at V and 2 bases at J, with 16 bases between. Germline-derived CDR1 and CDR2 are SGHTA and FQGNSA. CDR3 in DNA: TGTGCCAGCAGCCACCCACAGCCGCGACCTGGAAACACCATATATTTT. Protein product: CASSHPQPRPGNTIYF. The full variable domain, completed using reference TRBV7-2 and TRBJ1-3, is GAGVSQSPSNKVTEKGKDVELRCDPISGHTALYWYRQSLGQGLEFLIYFQGNSAPDKSGLPSDRFSAERTGGSVSTLTIQRTQQEDSAVYLCASSHPQPRPGNTIYFGEGSWLTVV.

This clonotype appeared a few times. The gene calls are TRBV11-2 and TRBJ2-7; the D gene is possibly TRBD2 (7 bases). V dropped 0 bases and J dropped 3 bases, with 12 bases sitting between them. Germline V CDR1 and CDR2: SGHAT, FQNNGV. This CDR3 is built from 15 residues. As DNA, the CDR3 is TGTGCCAGCAGCTTAGAAGGCGGGGGCATCTACGAGCAGTACTTC. As protein: CASSLEGGGIYEQYF.

The gene calls are TRBV2 and TRBJ2-5; 12 bases map to TRBD2. This CDR3 is 15 amino acids long. The germline gives CDR1 SNHLY, CDR2 FYNNEI. The junction had 9 bases not matched to a gene; V was cut back by 8 bases and J by 5 bases. The CDR3 DNA reads as TGTGCCAGCCGAGGACTAGCGGGATTAGGGGAGACCCAGTACTTC. Its protein product is CASRGLAGLGETQYF.

This rearrangement joins TRBV29-1 to TRBJ1-1; D uncertain. The CDR3 length is 11 residues. From germline, CDR1 is SQVTM and CDR2 ANQGSEA. Trimming took 6 bases from V and 5 from J, leaving 10 bases between them. The CDR3 DNA sequence: TGCAGCGTGAAGGACGGAACTGAAGCTTTCTTT. This gives the protein CSVKDGTEAFF.

In nucleotides, the CDR3 is TGTGCCAGCAGTCTTTCAGGGTTGACAACTAATGAAAAACTGTTTTTT. This translates into CASSLSGLTTNEKLFF. The chain recombines TRBV27 with TRBJ1-4; D perhaps matches TRBD1 (5 bases). The ends were cut back, 5 bases at V and 0 bases at J, with 13 bases in the middle. CDR3 length: 16 residues. Germline CDR1 is MNHEY and CDR2 is SMNVEV (reference sequence).

Many counts were recorded for this clonotype. The J gene is TRBJ1-2, the V gene TRBV20-1; no firm D call. There are 14 residues in the CDR3. CDR1 and CDR2 (germline): DFQATT, SNEGSKA (reference sequence). Trimming removed 0 bases at V and 6 bases at J, with 14 bases between. In nucleotides, the CDR3 is TGCAGTGCTAGAGATTCTTTGGCAGTACATGGCTACACCTTC. Translated, it gives CSARDSLAVHGYTF.

As DNA, the CDR3 is TGTGCCAGCAGCCCTTCAGCGGCCACAGATACGCAGTATTTT. Protein: CASSPSAATDTQYF. The chain combines TRBV11-3 with TRBJ2-3, with a possible D match to TRBD2 (5 bases). The CDR3 is 14 residues long. CDR1 SGHNT and CDR2 YENEEA come from the germline V gene. V lost 5 bases and J lost 2, with 11 bases in between.

This clonotype was observed a handful of times. The V gene is TRBV28, the J gene TRBJ2-7; D is unclear. Trimming cost V 6 bases and J 6 bases, with 21 bases left between them. There are 15 residues in the CDR3. From germline, CDR1 is MDHEN and CDR2 SYDVKM. The CDR3 loop is CASSIPGDPPLEQYF. The CDR3, as DNA: TGTGCCAGCAGCATTCCAGGAGATCCACCCCTCGAGCAGTACTTC. Based on the CDR3 plus reference TRBV28 and TRBJ2-7, the full variable domain is DVKVTQSSRYLVKRTGEKVFLECVQDMDHENMFWYRQDPGLGLRLIYFSYDVKMKEKGDIPEGYSVSREKKERFSLILESASTNQTSMYLCASSIPGDPPLEQYFGPGTRLTVT.

This clonotype was seen only a few times. The CDR3 sequence is CSAYDRSNTGELFF. CDR3 in DNA: TGCAGTGCCTATGACAGGTCGAACACCGGGGAGCTGTTTTTT. This chain connects TRBV20-1 to TRBJ2-2, with a possible D match to TRBD1 (6 bases). Germline assignment: CDR1 DFQATT and CDR2 SNEGSKA (reference sequence). This CDR3 has 14 amino acids. Trimming took 6 bases from V and 0 from J, leaving 11 bases between them.

This clonotype showed up many times. V and J are TRBV7-8 and TRBJ2-7; possibly TRBD2 for D (5 bases). The length of the CDR3 is 13 residues. The V and J ends lost 0 bases and 3 bases respectively, with 6 bases between them. CDR1 and CDR2 from the germline V gene are SGHVS and FQNEAQ. The CDR3 region has the DNA TGTGCCAGCAGCTTAGCCGGACTCTACGAGCAGTACTTC. It translates to CASSLAGLYEQYF.

This clonotype has more than one count but fewer than ten. The rearrangement uses TRBV24-1 and TRBJ1-2; 9 bases are shared with TRBD1. The CDR3 consists of 14 residues. V trimming: 2 bases; J trimming: 5 bases; junction bases outside the gene matches: 2. Germline V CDR1 and CDR2: KGHDR, SFDVKD. The CDR3 reads CATSDSGTGYGYTF. CDR3 bases: TGTGCCACCAGTGATTCCGGGACAGGGTATGGCTACACCTTC.